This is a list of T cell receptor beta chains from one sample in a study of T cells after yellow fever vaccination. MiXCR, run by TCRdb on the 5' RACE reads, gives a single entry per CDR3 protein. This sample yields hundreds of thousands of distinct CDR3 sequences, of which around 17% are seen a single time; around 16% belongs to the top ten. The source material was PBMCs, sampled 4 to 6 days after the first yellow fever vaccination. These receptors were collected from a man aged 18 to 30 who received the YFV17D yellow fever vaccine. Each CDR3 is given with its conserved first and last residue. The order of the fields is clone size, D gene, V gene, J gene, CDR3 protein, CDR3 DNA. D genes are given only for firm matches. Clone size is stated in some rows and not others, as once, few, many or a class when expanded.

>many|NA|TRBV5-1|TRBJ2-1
CASSLAGLNEQFF
TGCGCCAGCAGCTTGGCGGGCCTCAATGAGCAGTTCTTC
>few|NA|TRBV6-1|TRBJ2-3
CASSDPGRPDTQYF
TGTGCCAGCAGTGACCCGGGACGTCCGGATACGCAGTATTTT
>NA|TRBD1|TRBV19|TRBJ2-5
CASVPGGNRETQYF
TGTGCCAGCGTCCCAGGGGGCAACCGAGAGACCCAGTACTTC
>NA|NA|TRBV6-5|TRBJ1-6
CASSYSTTSGGSPLHF
TGTGCCAGCAGTTACTCGACCACGTCTGGGGGTTCACCCCTCCACTTT
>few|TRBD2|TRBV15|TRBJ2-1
CATSRDLAGGLDEQFF
TGTGCCACCAGCAGAGATTTGGCGGGGGGCCTTGATGAGCAGTTCTTC
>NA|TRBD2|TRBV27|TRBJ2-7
CASSLNFRGGDSYEQYF
TGTGCCAGCAGTTTAAATTTTCGGGGGGGGGACTCCTACGAGCAGTACTTC
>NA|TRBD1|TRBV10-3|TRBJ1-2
CAIWDSLHGYTF
TGTGCCATATGGGACAGTTTGCACGGCTACACCTTC
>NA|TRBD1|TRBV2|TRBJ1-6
CASSGLPGQGASPLHF
TGTGCCAGCAGCGGCCTCCCGGGACAGGGGGCTTCACCCCTCCACTTT
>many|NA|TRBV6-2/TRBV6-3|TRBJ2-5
CASAASEETQYF
TGTGCCAGCGCCGCATCGGAGGAGACCCAGTACTTC
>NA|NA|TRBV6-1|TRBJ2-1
CASSLFRGASYNEQFF
TGTGCCAGCAGTCTATTTAGGGGGGCCTCCTACAATGAGCAGTTCTTC
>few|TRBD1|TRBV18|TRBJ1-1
CASSPGTGGLAFF
TGTGCCAGCTCTCCCGGGACAGGGGGCCTGGCTTTCTTT
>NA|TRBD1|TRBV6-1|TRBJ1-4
CASMDAGGTNEKLFF
TGTGCCAGCATGGATGCAGGGGGTACTAATGAAAAACTGTTTTTT
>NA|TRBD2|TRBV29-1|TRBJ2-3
CSVAGTSGGPDTQYF
TGCAGCGTGGCCGGGACTAGCGGGGGGCCAGATACGCAGTATTTT
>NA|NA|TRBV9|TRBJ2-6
CASSVQGSGANVLTF
TGTGCCAGCAGCGTACAGGGCTCTGGGGCCAACGTCCTGACTTTC
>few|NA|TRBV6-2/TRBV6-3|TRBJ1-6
CASALGFSPLHF
TGTGCCAGCGCCCTAGGGTTCTCACCCCTCCACTTT
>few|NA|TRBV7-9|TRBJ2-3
CASHSPGWDTQYF
TGTGCCAGCCACTCCCCGGGGTGGGATACGCAGTATTTT
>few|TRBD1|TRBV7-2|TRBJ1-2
CASSLVWTGDYGYTF
TGTGCCAGCAGCTTAGTTTGGACAGGGGACTATGGCTACACCTTC
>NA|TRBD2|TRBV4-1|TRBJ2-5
CASSQGLASGAYLQETQYF
TGCGCCAGCAGCCAAGGTTTGGCTAGCGGAGCCTACCTCCAAGAGACCCAGTACTTC
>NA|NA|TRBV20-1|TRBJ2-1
CSARFPQYNEQFF
TGCAGTGCTAGATTTCCGCAGTACAATGAGCAGTTCTTC
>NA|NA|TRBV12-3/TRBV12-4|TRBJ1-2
CASSFVNDYGYTF
TGTGCCAGCAGTTTTGTCAACGACTATGGCTACACCTTC
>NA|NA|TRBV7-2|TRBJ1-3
CASSPAGVGSGNTIYF
TGTGCCAGCAGCCCCGCGGGGGTCGGCTCTGGAAACACCATATATTTT
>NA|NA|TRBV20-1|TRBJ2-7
CSARGGGNSYEQYF
TGCAGTGCTAGGGGGGGTGGAAACTCCTACGAGCAGTACTTC
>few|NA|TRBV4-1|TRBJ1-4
CASSPIEGRDEKLFF
TGCGCCAGCAGCCCAATTGAGGGGCGCGATGAAAAACTGTTTTTT
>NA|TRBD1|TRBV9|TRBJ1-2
CASARGRGYGYTF
TGTGCCAGCGCCAGGGGGCGCGGCTATGGCTACACCTTC
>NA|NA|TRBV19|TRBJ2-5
CAPDRGPQETQYF
TGTGCTCCAGATAGGGGTCCCCAAGAGACCCAGTACTTC
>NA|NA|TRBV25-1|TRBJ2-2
CASSEVGAPNTGELFF
TGTGCCAGCAGTGAAGTGGGGGCCCCGAACACCGGGGAGCTGTTTTTT
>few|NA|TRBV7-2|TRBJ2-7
CASSPLSYEQYF
TGTGCCAGCAGCCCCTTATCCTACGAGCAGTACTTC
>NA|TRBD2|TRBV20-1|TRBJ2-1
CSATGRGIREQFF
TGCAGTGCTACTGGGCGGGGGATAAGGGAGCAGTTCTTC
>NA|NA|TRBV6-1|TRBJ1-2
CASTATGRGNYGYTF
TGTGCCAGCACCGCGACGGGGCGGGGAAACTATGGCTACACCTTC
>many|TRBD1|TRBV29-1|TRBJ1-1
CSGGQMNTEAFF
TGCAGCGGGGGACAGATGAACACTGAAGCTTTCTTT
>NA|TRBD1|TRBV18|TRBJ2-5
CASSPMGQQETQYF
TGTGCCAGCTCACCTATGGGACAGCAAGAGACCCAGTACTTC
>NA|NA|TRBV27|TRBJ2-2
CASSLVGWTGELFF
TGTGCCAGCAGTTTAGTAGGTTGGACCGGGGAGCTGTTTTTT
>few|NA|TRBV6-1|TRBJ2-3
CASSSTGTSRADTQYF
TGTGCCAGCAGCAGTACCGGGACCTCACGAGCGGATACGCAGTATTTT
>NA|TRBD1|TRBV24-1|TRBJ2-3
CATSDNRGRGTDTQYF
TGTGCCACCAGTGACAACAGGGGGCGCGGCACAGATACGCAGTATTTT
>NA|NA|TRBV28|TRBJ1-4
CASSRDLLLFNEKLFF
TGTGCCAGCAGTCGGGACCTTCTACTATTTAATGAAAAACTGTTTTTT
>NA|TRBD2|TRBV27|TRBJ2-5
CASSPQGLAGGYVKTQYF
TGTGCCAGCAGCCCGCAGGGACTAGCGGGGGGGTATGTTAAGACCCAGTACTTC
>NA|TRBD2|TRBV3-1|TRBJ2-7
CASSRLAGRKYF
TGTGCCAGCAGCCGACTAGCGGGGAGAAAGTACTTC
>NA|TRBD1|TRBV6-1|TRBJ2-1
CASAGTGIYNEQFF
TGTGCCAGCGCCGGGACAGGAATCTACAATGAGCAGTTCTTC
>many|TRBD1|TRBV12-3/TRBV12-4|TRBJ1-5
CASSRDRPQPQHF
TGTGCCAGCAGTAGGGACAGGCCTCAGCCCCAGCATTTT
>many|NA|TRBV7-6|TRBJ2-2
CASSLNWGTGELFF
TGTGCCAGCAGCTTAAACTGGGGGACCGGGGAGCTGTTTTTT
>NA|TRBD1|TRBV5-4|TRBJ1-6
CASSPVEGAKYNSPLHF
TGTGCCAGCAGCCCGGTGGAGGGGGCGAAGTATAATTCACCCCTCCACTTT
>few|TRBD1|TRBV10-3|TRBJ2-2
CAISKGLGQGSTGELFF
TGTGCCATCAGTAAAGGGTTGGGACAGGGTTCCACCGGGGAGCTGTTTTTT
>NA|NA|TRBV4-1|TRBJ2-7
CASSQVLDYEQYF
TGCGCCAGCAGCCAAGTTCTGGATTACGAGCAGTACTTC
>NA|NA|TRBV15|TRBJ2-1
CATSSPGGLNEQFF
TGTGCCACCAGCAGTCCAGGGGGGCTTAATGAGCAGTTCTTC
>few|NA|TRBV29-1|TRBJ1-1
CSAGRQENTEAFF
TGCAGCGCCGGTCGACAGGAGAACACTGAAGCTTTCTTT
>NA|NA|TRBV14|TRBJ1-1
CASSQLVGAPYPTEAFF
TGTGCCAGCAGCCAATTGGTAGGGGCCCCTTACCCGACTGAAGCTTTCTTT
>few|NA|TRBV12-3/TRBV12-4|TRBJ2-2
CASSDWTAGGELFF
TGTGCCAGCAGTGATTGGACTGCCGGCGGGGAGCTGTTTTTT
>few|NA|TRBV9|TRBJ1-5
CASSVDGNQPQHF
TGTGCCAGCAGCGTAGACGGGAATCAGCCCCAGCATTTT
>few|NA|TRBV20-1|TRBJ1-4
CSAARSLELFF
TGCAGTGCTGCGCGTTCGCTAGAACTGTTTTTT
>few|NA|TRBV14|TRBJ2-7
CASSQDWGSPYEQYF
TGTGCCAGCAGCCAAGACTGGGGGTCCCCCTACGAGCAGTACTTC
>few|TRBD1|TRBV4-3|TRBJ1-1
CASSLRTGGTEAFF
TGTGCCAGCAGCTTACGCACAGGGGGCACTGAAGCTTTCTTT
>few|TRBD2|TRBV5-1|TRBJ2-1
CASSTTSGAYNEQFF
TGCGCCAGCAGCACGACTAGCGGGGCCTACAATGAGCAGTTCTTC
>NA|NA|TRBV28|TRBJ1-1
CASSLLNMNTEAFF
TGTGCCAGCAGTTTATTGAACATGAACACTGAAGCTTTCTTT
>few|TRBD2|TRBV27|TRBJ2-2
CASSFGLAGVAGELFF
TGTGCCAGCAGTTTCGGTCTAGCGGGTGTCGCCGGGGAGCTGTTTTTT
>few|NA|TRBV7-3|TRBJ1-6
CASSLRARGVGSYNSPLHF
TGTGCCAGCAGCTTACGGGCCAGAGGGGTTGGGTCCTATAATTCACCCCTCCACTTT